The present T cell receptor beta chain was sequenced within a study of T cells after yellow fever vaccination. Germline loops: CDR1 SGHTA, CDR2 FQGNSA. V was clipped by 4 bases and J by 2 bases, with 16 bases between them. The CDR3 loop spans 16 amino acids. MiXCR, run by TCRdb on the 5' RACE reads, gives a single entry per CDR3 protein. The top ten hold about 3.5% of the sample, which has some 300,000 distinct CDR3 sequences, about 10% seen once. This clonotype was picked up a small number of times. The V call is TRBV7-2, the J call TRBJ2-3; D call uncertain. The sequence came from a man aged 18 to 29 who received the YFV17D yellow fever vaccine. Sequenced here: CD4+ T cells sorted from PBMCs, sampled 5 days after the yellow fever booster vaccination. The CDR3 nucleotides are TGTGCCAGCAGCTCATATACGGCGGACCCCACAGATACGCAGTATTTT. Its translation: CASSSYTADPTDTQYF.